Shown below are 22 T cell receptor beta chains from a single sample sequenced in a study of cytomegalovirus exposure and HLA in healthy donors. PCR involved 60 Vbeta and 13 Jbeta primers. Method: immunoSEQ multiplex PCR; TCRdb's copy keeps in-frame clones and lacks some. This sample has around 130,000 clones; about 69% occur once, and the top ten carry roughly 3%. Sequenced: PBMCs. The source of these receptors is a man aged 25 to 40 in good health and CMV-seronegative.

The rearrangement uses TRBV6-5 and TRBJ1-1; a weak D match, TRBD1 (5 bases). The length of the CDR3 is 13 residues. Per the germline V gene, CDR1 is MNHEY and CDR2 is SVGAGI. The V gene lost 8 bases and the J gene lost 0 bases, with 10 bases spanning the gap. CDR3 protein: CASLRTLNTEAFF. CDR3 coding DNA: TGTGCCAGCCTCCGGACACTGAACACTGAAGCTTTCTTT.

There are a few counts of this clone. This rearrangement joins TRBV5-6 to TRBJ2-1; D is perhaps TRBD2 (7 bases). Germline CDR1 and CDR2: SGHDT and YYEEEE. This CDR3 contains 13 residues. The ends were cut back, 4 bases at V and 4 bases at J, with 9 bases in the middle. CDR3 bases: TGTGCCAGCAGCAGCGGGACATACAATGAGCAGTTCTTC. Amino acid sequence: CASSSGTYNEQFF.

V is TRBV5-1 and J is TRBJ2-4; unclear D gene. Per the germline V gene, CDR1 is SGHRS and CDR2 is YFSETQ. Trimming shortened V by 4 bases and J by 8 bases, and 13 bases separated the two germline ends. The CDR3 is made up of 13 amino acids. The CDR3 spells CASSRQTPDIQYF. CDR3 DNA sequence: TGCGCCAGCAGCCGACAAACACCGGACATTCAGTACTTC.

The chain joins TRBV25-1 to TRBJ2-7; 7 bases match TRBD2. The CDR3 length is 16 residues. Germline CDR1 and CDR2: MGHDK and SYGVNS. Trimming at V came to 5 bases and at J to 1 base, leaving 11 bases not matched to a gene. CDR3 DNA: TGTGCCAGCAGTCCCCAATGGGGGGGTCCTTCCTACGAGCAGTACTTC. It is translated as CASSPQWGGPSYEQYF.

In this sample, this clone turned up once. The rearrangement links TRBV28 to TRBJ1-2; D is unclear. The CDR3 extends over 12 amino acids. The V gene lost 8 bases and the J gene lost 6 bases, with 13 bases spanning the gap. CDR1 is MDHEN and CDR2 is SYDVKM in the germline V gene. The CDR3 sequence is CASLWAGHGYTF. As DNA, the CDR3 is TGTGCCAGCCTTTGGGCGGGCCATGGCTACACCTTC.

In its sample, this clone was seen once. The rearrangement uses TRBV11-2 and TRBJ2-7, with D unresolved. Trimming cost V 6 bases and J 6 bases, with 15 bases left between them. The germline V gene encodes CDR1 SGHAT and CDR2 FQNNGV. The CDR3 spans 13 residues. CDR3 sequence: CASSRWLGVEQYF. The CDR3 region has the DNA TGTGCCAGCAGTCGCTGGCTCGGAGTCGAGCAGTACTTC. Looking up the rest from reference TRBV11-2 and TRBJ2-7 gives the full variable domain: EAGVAQSPRYKIIEKRQSVAFWCNPISGHATLYWYQQILGQGPKLLIQFQNNGVVDDSQLPKDRFSAERLKGVDSTLKIQPAKLEDSAVYLCASSRWLGVEQYFGPGTRLTVT.

J is TRBJ2-7 and V is TRBV14, with no clear D. The CDR3 sequence is 13 residues long. Between the trimmed V and J ends, which lost 4 bases and 4 bases, there was a span of 11 bases. Germline-derived CDR1 and CDR2 are SGHDN and FVKESK. The CDR3 is CASSPLIGYEQYF. Written as DNA, the CDR3 is TGTGCCAGCAGCCCTCTAATCGGTTACGAGCAGTACTTC.

The chain is built from TRBV10-2 and TRBJ2-1; D is undetermined. Germline CDR1 and CDR2: WSHSY and SAAADI. The CDR3 covers 14 residues. V lost 2 bases to trimming and J lost 3 bases, with 8 bases between them. The CDR3 here is CASSEERDYNEQFF. Here the CDR3 DNA reads TGCGCCAGCAGTGAGGAGCGAGACTACAATGAGCAGTTCTTC.

The J gene is TRBJ1-6, the V gene TRBV7-3; tentative D call: TRBD1 (6 bases). CDR1 and CDR2 from the germline V gene are SGHTA and FQGTGA. V dropped 3 bases and J dropped 9 bases, with 21 bases sitting between them. This CDR3 is 17 amino acids long. In DNA, the CDR3 is TGTGCCAGCAGCTTCGGACGGAGAGGATCACAGGGTTCACCCCTCCACTTT. It is translated as CASSFGRRGSQGSPLHF.

CDR3 region: CASSQGGTNGSPLHF. DNA for the CDR3: TGCGCCAGCAGCCAAGGAGGGACAAATGGATCACCCCTCCACTTT. The chain couples TRBV4-3 to TRBJ1-6; D is possibly TRBD1 (6 bases). The germline V gene has CDR1 LGHNA and CDR2 YSLEER. V dropped 1 base and J dropped 10 bases, with 14 bases sitting between them. The CDR3 is 15 amino acids.

J is TRBJ1-2 and V is TRBV4-2; tentatively, D is TRBD1 (5 bases). With 1 base removed from V and 3 bases from J, the gap between germline ends came to 12 bases. This CDR3 is 15 amino acids long. Germline CDR1 is LGHNA and CDR2 is YNFKEQ. The CDR3 bases are TGTGCCAGCAGCCAAGGACAGCTCCTAGACTATGGCTACACCTTC. This gives the protein CASSQGQLLDYGYTF.

The chain carries TRBV7-9 and TRBJ2-7, with 11 bases identical to TRBD1. The CDR3 consists of 14 residues. The V segment lost 4 bases and the J segment 7 bases; nucleotides outside the gene matches: 6. From germline, CDR1 is SEHNR and CDR2 FQNEAQ (reference sequence). The CDR3, as DNA: TGTGCCAGCAGCTACGCCGGGACAGGGGGGGAGCAGTACTTC. Translating it yields CASSYAGTGGEQYF.

The rearrangement uses TRBV27 and TRBJ1-4; 8 bases line up with TRBD1. CDR3 length: 14 residues. Trimming at V came to 4 bases and at J to 7 bases, leaving 5 bases not matched to a gene. In germline, CDR1 is MNHEY, CDR2 SMNVEV (reference sequence). The CDR3: CASSYRGVAEKLFF. As DNA, the CDR3 is TGTGCCAGCAGTTACAGGGGGGTGGCTGAAAAACTGTTTTTT.

This chain uses TRBV7-6 with TRBJ2-1; 14 nucleotides match TRBD2. Germline CDR1 is SGHVS and CDR2 is FNYEAQ. Germline trimming cut 5 bases from V and 4 bases from J; bases unmatched to any gene: 10. The CDR3 runs to 18 residues. The CDR3 loop is CASSEGLAGERVYNEQFF. In DNA, the CDR3 is TGTGCCAGCAGCGAGGGACTAGCGGGAGAACGGGTGTACAATGAGCAGTTCTTC.

This clone was observed a handful of times. The chain couples TRBV4-1 to TRBJ2-7, with TRBD2 matching 8 bases. This CDR3 spans 19 amino acids. Trimming cost V 2 bases and J 0 bases; bases outside gene matches: 15. CDR1 and CDR2 from the germline V gene are MGHRA and YSYEKL. CDR3 in DNA: TGCGCCAGCAGCCAAAACCCGGTGGCGGGAGGCTCCTACTCCTACGAGCAGTACTTC. Translating it yields CASSQNPVAGGSYSYEQYF.

V is TRBV27 and J is TRBJ2-5; 9 positions agree with TRBD1. The germline V gene has CDR1 MNHEY and CDR2 SMNVEV (reference sequence). With V trimmed by 6 bases and J by 5 bases, 7 bases remained unmatched. CDR3 length equals 14 residues. The CDR3 nucleotides read TGTGCCAGCAGCCTCCGACAGGGGGGCGAGACCCAGTACTTC. Encoded protein: CASSLRQGGETQYF.

V usage is TRBV7-9 and J usage is TRBJ1-1; TRBD1 matches 8 bases. This CDR3 has 14 amino acids. The junction had 2 bases not matched to a gene; V was cut back by 3 bases and J by 2 bases. From germline, CDR1 is SEHNR and CDR2 FQNEAQ (reference sequence). The CDR3 spells CASSFQGANTEAFF. The CDR3 DNA follows: TGTGCCAGCAGCTTCCAGGGGGCCAACACTGAAGCTTTCTTT.

J is TRBJ2-7 and V is TRBV6-7, with 8 bases that match TRBD1. TRBV6-7 is an ORF for which the function is uncertain. The trim removed 2 bases at V and 0 bases at J, leaving 9 bases unmatched. The CDR3 length is 17 residues. In DNA, the CDR3 is TGTGCCAGCAGTTACGGACAACGGGACAGGTCCTCCTACGAGCAGTACTTC. As protein: CASSYGQRDRSSYEQYF.

The chain recombines TRBV10-3 with TRBJ2-7; 11 nucleotides align to TRBD1. Germline CDR1 reads ENHRY; CDR2 reads SYGVKD. Losses at the gene ends were 11 bases for V and 7 bases for J; bases not matched to a gene: 7. CDR3 length: 12 residues. DNA of the CDR3: TGTGCCTGCGGACAGGGGGCGCAAGAGCAGTACTTC. This codes for CACGQGAQEQYF.

The chain couples TRBV25-1 to TRBJ1-2; D possibly corresponds to TRBD1 (6 bases). The germline V and J ends were trimmed by 7 bases and 7 bases, with 19 bases remaining between them. CDR1 MGHDK and CDR2 SYGVNS come from the germline V gene. The CDR3 has 14 amino acids. The CDR3 coding sequence is TGTGCCAGCACGGGAAATCCAGGGGCTTCTGGCTACACCTTC. Its protein product is CASTGNPGASGYTF.

The J gene is TRBJ2-1, the V gene TRBV9, with 14 bases lining up with TRBD2. V was pared by 3 bases and J by 10 bases, with 15 bases of the junction left unmatched. The length of the CDR3 is 18 residues. Germline loops: CDR1 SGDLS, CDR2 YYNGEE. CDR3 protein: CASSALRTSGRSVEEQFF. In DNA form, the CDR3 reads TGTGCCAGCAGCGCACTTCGGACTAGCGGGAGGAGCGTTGAGGAGCAGTTCTTC.

The chain has TRBV7-9 and TRBJ1-1; 7 bases fit TRBD1. In germline, CDR1 is SEHNR, CDR2 FQNEAQ (reference sequence). There are 14 residues in the CDR3. Germline trimming cut 4 bases from V and 4 bases from J; bases unmatched to any gene: 6. The CDR3: CASSSTGYFTEAFF. For the CDR3, the DNA is TGTGCCAGCAGCTCGACAGGGTACTTCACTGAAGCTTTCTTT.